This TCR beta chain is from a study of Ad26.COV2.S vaccination and SARS-CoV-2 variants. Whole-study context: The donor participated in the COV1001 trial, in its Ad26.COV2.S arm. Overall study results and limits: Possible underestimation of total T cell responses by the TCR breadth and depth analyses was noted. Following vaccination, spike-specific CD8+ and CD4+ T cell responses reportedly exhibited substantial breadth. Placebo recipients trailed vaccine recipients in spike-specific TCR breadth.

As regards this clone: Its antigen is not identified.

Treatment in this sample: some 20 received Ad26.COV2.S at low or high dose, single or two shots; about 5 received placebo; per-sample allocation not given. Samples were taken on day 63 after the first vaccine or placebo injection. The assay was immunoSEQ multiplex PCR, and TCRdb's table has in-frame clones only and misses some. The sample lists roughly 500,000 clones; about 91% were seen once. Source: peripheral blood, taken in a trial of Ad26.COV2.S vaccine versus placebo. The TCR comes from a person between 18 and 65 years old who received the Ad26.COV2.S COVID-19 vaccine or a placebo.

In DNA, the CDR3 is TGTGCCAGTAAGTGGAAACGAAATTCACCCCTCCACTTT. It translates to CASKWKRNSPLHF. V usage is TRBV19 and J usage is TRBJ1-6; D not certain. This CDR3 is 13 amino acids long. V lost 7 bases and J 7 bases, leaving 11 bases between the germline ends. From germline, CDR1 is LNHDA and CDR2 SQIVND (reference sequence).